The rows below give T cell receptor beta chains drawn from one sample of a study of neurological immune-mediated disorders. MiXCR, run by TCRdb on the 5' RACE reads, gives a single entry per CDR3 protein. The table lists tens of thousands of distinct CDR3 sequences, 3% to 4.5% of them singletons, with about 2.9% in the top ten. Sequencing used PBMCs. These receptor sequences come from a woman aged 50 to 60 with multiple sclerosis. CDR3s include the opening cysteine and the closing phenylalanine or tryptophan. D genes are given only for firm matches. Size is stated for part of the rows, as once, few or many counts, or as a class when the clone is expanded.

CDR3aa: CASSQRAGGPNSYNEQFF
CDR3nt: TGCGCCAGCAGCCAAAGAGCGGGGGGGCCTAATAGTTACAATGAGCAGTTCTTC
v_gene: TRBV4-1
j_gene: TRBJ2-1
abundance: many
d_gene: TRBD2

CDR3aa: CASQSSRARLYNEQFF
CDR3nt: TGTGCCAGCCAAAGCAGCAGGGCTAGACTGTACAATGAGCAGTTCTTC
v_gene: TRBV2
j_gene: TRBJ2-1
abundance: many
d_gene: NA

CDR3aa: CAINRDTAYGYTF
CDR3nt: TGTGCCATCAACCGGGACACCGCCTATGGCTACACCTTC
v_gene: TRBV10-3
j_gene: TRBJ1-2
abundance: many
d_gene: NA

CDR3aa: CASSETSGEQETQYF
CDR3nt: TGTGCCAGCAGCGAAACTAGCGGGGAGCAAGAGACCCAGTACTTC
v_gene: TRBV9
j_gene: TRBJ2-5
abundance: many
d_gene: TRBD2

CDR3aa: CASSGSGQPSLNYGYTF
CDR3nt: TGCGCCAGCAGCGGCTCGGGACAACCTTCCCTTAACTATGGCTACACCTTC
v_gene: TRBV5-1
j_gene: TRBJ1-2
abundance: many
d_gene: NA

CDR3aa: CASSSMGQTGTEAFF
CDR3nt: TGCGCCAGCAGCTCGATGGGACAGACGGGCACTGAAGCTTTCTTT
v_gene: TRBV5-1
j_gene: TRBJ1-1
abundance: many
d_gene: TRBD1

CDR3aa: CASSFSAGETPLHF
CDR3nt: TGTGCCAGCAGCTTCAGCGCGGGGGAGACACCCCTCCACTTT
v_gene: TRBV7-2
j_gene: TRBJ1-6
abundance: many
d_gene: NA

CDR3aa: CASAGREGAQETQYF
CDR3nt: TGCGCCAGCGCCGGGAGGGAGGGGGCTCAAGAGACCCAGTACTTC
v_gene: TRBV5-1
j_gene: TRBJ2-5
abundance: many
d_gene: NA

CDR3aa: CASSQDRSGDKAFF
CDR3nt: TGTGCCAGCAGCCAAGATAGGTCGGGAGACAAAGCTTTCTTT
v_gene: TRBV3-1
j_gene: TRBJ1-1
abundance: many
d_gene: NA

CDR3aa: CASSSDWRVETQYF
CDR3nt: TGCGCCAGCAGCTCAGACTGGCGGGTGGAGACCCAGTACTTC
v_gene: TRBV5-1
j_gene: TRBJ2-5
abundance: many
d_gene: NA

CDR3aa: CASSLEGQETQYF
CDR3nt: TGCGCCAGCAGCTTGGAGGGTCAAGAGACCCAGTACTTC
v_gene: TRBV5-1
j_gene: TRBJ2-5
abundance: many
d_gene: NA

CDR3aa: CASSPSRGGVFHNEQFF
CDR3nt: TGTGCCAGCAGCCCATCCCGAGGGGGGGTCTTCCACAATGAGCAGTTCTTC
v_gene: TRBV7-9
j_gene: TRBJ2-1
abundance: many
d_gene: NA

CDR3aa: CASSSPFLSGYSGATQYF
CDR3nt: TGTGCCAGCAGCTCCCCCTTTTTGTCTGGATATAGCGGGGCCACGCAGTATTTT
v_gene: TRBV7-2
j_gene: TRBJ2-3
abundance: many
d_gene: TRBD2

CDR3aa: CSGRLAGVEQFF
CDR3nt: TGCAGTGGGAGACTAGCGGGGGTTGAGCAGTTCTTC
v_gene: TRBV20-1
j_gene: TRBJ2-1
abundance: many
d_gene: TRBD2

CDR3aa: CSALEGVTNGYTF
CDR3nt: TGCAGCGCCCTAGAGGGGGTAACGAATGGCTACACCTTC
v_gene: TRBV29-1
j_gene: TRBJ1-2
abundance: many
d_gene: NA

CDR3aa: CSARGISGDTGELFF
CDR3nt: TGCAGTGCTAGAGGAATTAGCGGGGATACCGGGGAGCTGTTTTTT
v_gene: TRBV20-1
j_gene: TRBJ2-2
abundance: many
d_gene: TRBD2

CDR3aa: CASSRQEGVYEQYF
CDR3nt: TGTGCCAGCTCACGCCAAGAGGGGGTTTACGAGCAGTACTTC
v_gene: TRBV18
j_gene: TRBJ2-7
abundance: many
d_gene: NA

CDR3aa: CASSQNLLGAQAGELFF
CDR3nt: TGTGCCAGCAGCCAGAACCTTCTTGGGGCTCAAGCGGGGGAGCTGTTTTTT
v_gene: TRBV3-1
j_gene: TRBJ2-2
abundance: many
d_gene: NA

CDR3aa: CASSSSGTGLYGYTF
CDR3nt: TGTGCCAGCAGCTCCTCCGGGACAGGGCTCTATGGCTACACCTTC
v_gene: TRBV7-2
j_gene: TRBJ1-2
abundance: many
d_gene: TRBD1

CDR3aa: CASSLVSGTGELFF
CDR3nt: TGTGCCAGCAGCTTAGTATCAGGCACCGGGGAGCTGTTTTTT
v_gene: TRBV7-2
j_gene: TRBJ2-2
abundance: many
d_gene: NA

CDR3aa: CATYHADTSTDTQYF
CDR3nt: TGTGCCACATACCATGCGGACACTAGCACAGATACGCAGTATTTT
v_gene: TRBV5-6
j_gene: TRBJ2-3
abundance: many
d_gene: NA

CDR3aa: CASSLMAGNSPLHF
CDR3nt: TGTGCCAGCAGTTTGATGGCAGGAAATTCACCCCTCCACTTT
v_gene: TRBV12-3/TRBV12-4
j_gene: TRBJ1-6
abundance: many
d_gene: NA

CDR3aa: CASSPGGQGQPQHF
CDR3nt: TGTGCCAGCAGCCCAGGGGGCCAGGGTCAGCCCCAGCATTTT
v_gene: TRBV7-9
j_gene: TRBJ1-5
abundance: many
d_gene: TRBD1

CDR3aa: CASSLVRVPHWGYTF
CDR3nt: TGTGCCAGCAGCTTAGTAAGGGTACCTCACTGGGGCTACACCTTC
v_gene: TRBV7-2
j_gene: TRBJ1-2
abundance: many
d_gene: NA

CDR3aa: CSADRQGNSPLHF
CDR3nt: TGCAGTGCAGATCGACAGGGGAATTCACCCCTCCACTTT
v_gene: TRBV20-1
j_gene: TRBJ1-6
abundance: many
d_gene: TRBD1

CDR3aa: CASSLAGYGYTF
CDR3nt: TGTGCCAGCAGTTTAGCGGGGTATGGCTACACCTTC
v_gene: TRBV12-3/TRBV12-4
j_gene: TRBJ1-2
abundance: many
d_gene: NA

CDR3aa: CSARGPLNQPQHF
CDR3nt: TGCAGTGCTAGGGGTCCACTCAATCAGCCCCAGCATTTT
v_gene: TRBV20-1
j_gene: TRBJ1-5
abundance: many
d_gene: NA

CDR3aa: CASSVADRYEQYF
CDR3nt: TGTGCCAGCAGCGTAGCTGACAGATACGAGCAGTACTTC
v_gene: TRBV9
j_gene: TRBJ2-7
abundance: many
d_gene: NA

CDR3aa: CASSFPEGLNTGELFF
CDR3nt: TGTGCCAGCTCCTTCCCAGAAGGGTTGAACACCGGGGAGCTGTTTTTT
v_gene: TRBV18
j_gene: TRBJ2-2
abundance: many
d_gene: NA

CDR3aa: CASSLRFARLAGELFF
CDR3nt: TGTGCCAGCAGTTTGCGGTTCGCCCGGTTGGCCGGGGAGCTGTTTTTT
v_gene: TRBV6-2/TRBV6-3
j_gene: TRBJ2-2
abundance: many
d_gene: NA

CDR3aa: CASRPQAQTNEKLFF
CDR3nt: TGTGCCAGCAGACCGCAGGCCCAAACTAATGAAAAACTGTTTTTT
v_gene: TRBV6-5
j_gene: TRBJ1-4
abundance: many
d_gene: NA

CDR3aa: CATSDSHRGDNQPQHF
CDR3nt: TGTGCCACCAGTGATTCGCACAGGGGGGACAATCAGCCCCAGCATTTT
v_gene: TRBV24-1
j_gene: TRBJ1-5
abundance: many
d_gene: TRBD1

CDR3aa: CATIRTRQGSEAFF
CDR3nt: TGTGCCACCATCAGAACACGACAGGGATCCGAAGCTTTCTTT
v_gene: TRBV15
j_gene: TRBJ1-1
abundance: once
d_gene: TRBD1

CDR3aa: CASSLGDNYTF
CDR3nt: TGTGCCAGCAGCTTAGGAGACAACTACACCTTC
v_gene: TRBV7-9
j_gene: TRBJ1-2
abundance: NA
d_gene: NA

CDR3aa: CASSKGTAFGEQYF
CDR3nt: TGTGCCAGCAGCAAAGGGACGGCCTTCGGCGAGCAGTACTTC
v_gene: TRBV11-1
j_gene: TRBJ2-7
abundance: many
d_gene: NA

CDR3aa: CSARWSSYNEQFF
CDR3nt: TGCAGTGCTAGATGGAGCTCCTACAATGAGCAGTTCTTC
v_gene: TRBV20-1
j_gene: TRBJ2-1
abundance: many
d_gene: NA

CDR3aa: CSARRGNSNQPQHF
CDR3nt: TGCAGTGCTAGACGCGGCAATAGCAATCAGCCCCAGCATTTT
v_gene: TRBV20-1
j_gene: TRBJ1-5
abundance: many
d_gene: NA

CDR3aa: CASSFQHTVNTEAFF
CDR3nt: TGTGCCAGCAGTTTCCAGCACACGGTAAACACTGAAGCTTTCTTT
v_gene: TRBV12-3/TRBV12-4
j_gene: TRBJ1-1
abundance: many
d_gene: NA

CDR3aa: CASSSGLTGGQETQYF
CDR3nt: TGCGCCAGCAGCTCCGGACTGACCGGGGGACAAGAGACCCAGTACTTC
v_gene: TRBV5-1
j_gene: TRBJ2-5
abundance: NA
d_gene: NA

CDR3aa: CASSRKGPGQGSSYEQYF
CDR3nt: TGTGCCAGCAGTCGCAAGGGTCCGGGACAGGGAAGCTCCTACGAGCAGTACTTC
v_gene: TRBV2
j_gene: TRBJ2-7
abundance: NA
d_gene: TRBD1

CDR3aa: CASSLWATAGSNYGYTF
CDR3nt: TGTGCCAGTAGTCTTTGGGCAACCGCCGGATCTAACTATGGCTACACCTTC
v_gene: TRBV19
j_gene: TRBJ1-2
abundance: few
d_gene: NA

CDR3aa: CASSRDSGGAYIQYF
CDR3nt: TGTGCCAGCAGCCGAGATAGCGGGGGGGCATACATTCAGTACTTC
v_gene: TRBV7-2
j_gene: TRBJ2-4
abundance: many
d_gene: TRBD2